Listed below are T cell receptor beta chains from one sample, sequenced in a study of T cells in Graves' hyperthyroidism and ophthalmopathy. Each CDR3 protein gets one entry after TCRdb re-called the multiplex PCR reads with MiXCR. The sample records around 420,000 distinct CDR3 sequences, more than 15% being singletons. Input material: blood. These receptor sequences come from a woman younger than 30 with Graves' hyperthyroidism. Each CDR3 is given with its conserved first and last residue. The D gene is left open where the match is weak. Clone size is stated in some rows and not others, as once, few, many or a class when expanded.

J,D,size,V,length,DNA,CDR3
TRBJ2-1,-,many,TRBV20-1,10,TGCAGTGCTCAAGGGGATGAGCAGTTCTTC,CSAQGDEQFF
TRBJ2-3,TRBD2,many,TRBV13,19,TGTGCCAGCAGCTCGTCCGGACTAGCGGGAGGCCACGGGGTAGATACGCAGTATTTT,CASSSSGLAGGHGVDTQYF
TRBJ2-5,-,few,TRBV12-3/TRBV12-4,12,TGTGCCAGCGGTAGCATACAAGAGACCCAGTACTTC,CASGSIQETQYF
TRBJ1-5,TRBD1,-,TRBV6-1,16,TGTGCCAGCACGAGACAGGGATTGTCGTCGGGTCAGCCCCAGCATTTT,CASTRQGLSSGQPQHF
TRBJ1-2,TRBD1,many,TRBV6-5,15,TGTGCCAGCAGTTACTCGGCCAGGACAGGGGATGGCTACACCTTC,CASSYSARTGDGYTF
TRBJ2-5,-,-,TRBV10-3,14,TGTGCCAGCAGTGACAGGCCCTTCGGGGAGACCCAGTACTTC,CASSDRPFGETQYF
TRBJ2-2,-,many,TRBV6-1,14,TGTGCCAGCAGTGAACAGGGGAGGGACGGGGAGCTGTTTTTT,CASSEQGRDGELFF
TRBJ1-1,-,-,TRBV28,11,TGTGCCAGCAGTTCGGCAATTGAAGCTTTCTTT,CASSSAIEAFF
TRBJ2-5,-,many,TRBV20-1,13,TGCAGTGCTCCCACGGACGGGGCATCGACCCAGTACTTC,CSAPTDGASTQYF
TRBJ2-5,-,many,TRBV18,14,TGTGCCAGCTCAGACCGGACGGGCAAGAAGACCCAGTACTTC,CASSDRTGKKTQYF
TRBJ1-6,TRBD1,-,TRBV5-5,14,TGTGCCAGCAGCTTGGGGACAGGGCGGTCACCCCTCCACTTT,CASSLGTGRSPLHF
TRBJ1-4,-,-,TRBV7-2,14,TGTGCCAGCAGCTTGGCCAGATCTAATGAAGAACTGTTTTTT,CASSLARSNEELFF
TRBJ2-7,TRBD1,-,TRBV9,13,TGTGCCAGTAGCCCCAGGGGGTCCCACGAGCAGTACTTC,CASSPRGSHEQYF
TRBJ2-5,TRBD2,many,TRBV20-1,14,TGCAGTGCAAAAGCGGGGGGGCCTCAAGAGACCCAGTACTTC,CSAKAGGPQETQYF
TRBJ1-6,TRBD1,few,TRBV6-1,14,TGTGCCAGCAGTCCCCGGACAGGGCACTCACCCCTCCACTTT,CASSPRTGHSPLHF
TRBJ2-3,TRBD2,many,TRBV5-4,15,TGTGCCAGCAGCCGAGCGGGAGTTAGCACAGATACGCAGTATTTT,CASSRAGVSTDTQYF
TRBJ2-1,-,many,TRBV7-3,15,TGTGCCAGCAGCCCTACTGGGGGCCCGTCCGATGAGCAGTTCTTC,CASSPTGGPSDEQFF
TRBJ2-5,TRBD1,few,TRBV5-1,14,TGCGCCAGCAGCCAGACAGGGTGGCAAGAGACCCAGTACTTC,CASSQTGWQETQYF
TRBJ2-2,-,-,TRBV5-1,15,TGCGCCAGCAGCTTGTCTCGGCTTAACACCGGGGAGCTGTTTTTT,CASSLSRLNTGELFF
TRBJ1-6,-,many,TRBV10-3,14,TGTGCCATCAGCGACAGATCCTATAATTCACCCCTCCACTTT,CAISDRSYNSPLHF
TRBJ2-7,-,many,TRBV5-6,15,TGTGCCAGCAGCCGAATAAACCAGCCGCCCAACGAGCAGTACTTC,CASSRINQPPNEQYF
TRBJ1-5,-,many,TRBV6-1,14,TGTGCCAGCAGTGAAGTTTCATCCTATCAGCCCCAGCATTTT,CASSEVSSYQPQHF
TRBJ2-3,TRBD2,-,TRBV7-8,20,TGTGCCAGCAGCTTAGTGCCCCCGGGACTAGCGGGAGGCTACACAGATACGCAGTATTTT,CASSLVPPGLAGGYTDTQYF
TRBJ2-1,TRBD2,many,TRBV12-3/TRBV12-4,15,TGTGCCAGCAGTTTGAGGACTAGCGGGATCAATGAGCAGTTCTTC,CASSLRTSGINEQFF
TRBJ1-6,TRBD1,many,TRBV15,18,TGTGCCACCAGCGGAGGACAGGGCTTCAGCTCCTATAATTCACCCCTCCACTTT,CATSGGQGFSSYNSPLHF
TRBJ2-1,TRBD1,medium-sized,TRBV11-3,15,TGTGCCAGCAGCCGAGGACAGGGGGCTTCCAATGAGCAGTTCTTC,CASSRGQGASNEQFF
TRBJ2-3,TRBD2,many,TRBV12-3/TRBV12-4,17,TGTGCCAGCAGACCTAGCGGGAGTGGGGCTAGCACAGATACGCAGTATTTT,CASRPSGSGASTDTQYF
TRBJ1-3,-,many,TRBV10-3,16,TGTGCCATCAGTGAGTCTAGCGGATTCGCTGGAAACACCATATATTTT,CAISESSGFAGNTIYF
TRBJ1-2,-,many,TRBV3-1,14,TGTGCCAGCAGCCAAGATTGGGGGAAGGCTGGCTACACCTTC,CASSQDWGKAGYTF
TRBJ1-2,TRBD1,-,TRBV19,13,TGTGCCACCTCCGGGACAGCTAACTATGGCTACACCTTC,CATSGTANYGYTF
TRBJ2-5,-,few,TRBV29-1,11,TGCAGCGTTGAATTCCAAGAGACCCAGTACTTC,CSVEFQETQYF
TRBJ2-2,-,many,TRBV12-3/TRBV12-4,15,TGTGCCAGCAACCCAGGAGGAGTCACCACCGGGGAGCTGTTTTTT,CASNPGGVTTGELFF
TRBJ1-4,-,-,TRBV14,18,TGTGCCAGCAGCCAGAGGGCGTCAGGAGGGAGGACTAATGAAAAACTGTTTTTT,CASSQRASGGRTNEKLFF
TRBJ1-3,TRBD1,-,TRBV27,15,TGTGCCAGCAGGGGGACAGGGGGCCGTGGAAACACCATATATTTT,CASRGTGGRGNTIYF
TRBJ2-7,TRBD1,many,TRBV6-1,15,TGTGCCAGCAGGCCCGGACAGGGCCCTACCTACGAGCAGTACTTC,CASRPGQGPTYEQYF
TRBJ1-4,-,many,TRBV18,13,TGTGCCAGCTCAAATCAGGGCCGCGAAAAACTGTTTTTT,CASSNQGREKLFF
TRBJ2-2,TRBD1,many,TRBV12-3/TRBV12-4,15,TGTGCCAGCAGTGCCGGGACAGGGGTCACCGGGGAGCTGTTTTTT,CASSAGTGVTGELFF
TRBJ2-3,TRBD2,few,TRBV2,16,TGTGCCAGCAGTGTCCTAGCGGGAGGGCCCACAGATACGCAGTATTTT,CASSVLAGGPTDTQYF
TRBJ2-5,TRBD2,many,TRBV2,15,TGTGCCAGCACCTCGAGGAAGCGGGGCCAAGAGACCCAGTACTTC,CASTSRKRGQETQYF
TRBJ1-5,TRBD1,many,TRBV19,16,TGTGCCAGTAGTCTAGGGCCCAGGGGGAGTAATCAGCCCCAGCATTTT,CASSLGPRGSNQPQHF
TRBJ1-4,-,few,TRBV7-8,15,TGTGCCAGCAGCTCGGCCGGGACCGGGAATGAAAAACTGTTTTTT,CASSSAGTGNEKLFF
TRBJ2-1,TRBD2,-,TRBV9,18,TGTGCCAGCAGCCAGTCGGGGACTAGCGGGGGTACCTACAATGAGCAGTTCTTC,CASSQSGTSGGTYNEQFF
TRBJ1-4,-,few,TRBV27,15,TGTGCCAGCAGTTTATCAGGGAGCTTAAATGAAAAACTGTTTTTT,CASSLSGSLNEKLFF
TRBJ1-2,-,many,TRBV18,14,TGTGCCAGCTCACCGGGGACACCGGAGGAGGGCTACACCTTC,CASSPGTPEEGYTF
TRBJ2-7,-,-,TRBV3-1,17,TGTGCCAGCAGCCAACCCCGGAGGAGGGGATCGGCCTACGAGCAGTACTTC,CASSQPRRRGSAYEQYF
TRBJ2-3,TRBD2,many,TRBV3-1,16,TGTGCCAGCAGCCAAGTTGGACTAGCGGTTGGCGATACGCAGTATTTT,CASSQVGLAVGDTQYF
TRBJ2-7,TRBD1,many,TRBV7-7,15,TGTGCTAGCAGCCCTTCCGGGACAGGGATGTACGAGCAGTACTTC,CASSPSGTGMYEQYF
TRBJ2-2,TRBD2,-,TRBV7-6,18,TGTGCCAGCAGCCACTCGACTAGCGGGAGGGCCTACACCGGGGAGCTGTTTTTT,CASSHSTSGRAYTGELFF
TRBJ2-3,-,many,TRBV7-3,15,TGTGCCAGCAGCTTAATCGGGGCTAGCACAGATACGCAGTATTTT,CASSLIGASTDTQYF
TRBJ2-1,TRBD2,few,TRBV19,17,TGTGCCAGTAGTAATAAGTTAGCGGGGGGGGACTACAATGAGCAGTTCTTC,CASSNKLAGGDYNEQFF